This T cell receptor (beta chain) was documented in a study of cytomegalovirus exposure and HLA in healthy donors. Whole-study results and caveats: The authors excluded some V segments, including TRBV6-2 and TRBV6-3, as indistinguishable. Within an earlier analysis, most TCR beta V segments proved productive either about 87% or about 30% of the time. Many donors carried some public TCRs, although rarity characterized most TCR sequences. CMV serostatus alone was available as immune exposure information.

60 Vbeta and 13 Jbeta primers were used in PCR. TCRdb's copy holds only in-frame clones and misses some; the assay was immunoSEQ multiplex PCR. Of over 150,000 clones in the sample, roughly 80% were seen once. Concerning this clone: Antigen: not known.

Germline V gives CDR1 SGHTA, CDR2 FQGNSA. V shed 2 bases and J shed 2 bases, with 5 bases lying between them. There are 13 residues in the CDR3. The sequenced material came from PBMCs. The sequence came from a human donor in good health. The chain couples TRBV7-2 to TRBJ2-3; D uncertain. CDR3 DNA sequence: TGTGCCAGCAGCTTAATTCTCACAGATACGCAGTATTTT. It codes for CASSLILTDTQYF.